A selection of T cell receptor beta chains follows, all from one sample in a study of CD8 T cells in ankylosing spondylitis. TCRdb fed the 5' RACE reads into MiXCR, producing one record per CDR3 protein. The sample includes around 100,000 distinct CDR3 sequences, around 24% of them seen just once. The sequencing input was synovial fluid, either unsorted or a sorted T cell fraction (not recorded which). Receptor source: a male donor with ankylosing spondylitis. CDR3s include the opening cysteine and the closing phenylalanine or tryptophan. Each record gives: D gene, clone size, V gene, J gene, CDR3 DNA, CDR3 protein. D genes are given only for firm matches. The size entry is marked missing in some rows and otherwise reads once, few, many or a size class.

>.|few|TRBV2|TRBJ2-1
TGTGCCAGCAAACAGGCCACTGAGATTTACAATGAGCAGTTCTTC
CASKQATEIYNEQFF
>.|.|TRBV10-3|TRBJ2-7
TGTGCCATCAGTCCGACAGGTTACGAGCAGTACTTC
CAISPTGYEQYF
>.|few|TRBV29-1|TRBJ1-1
TGCGGGGGTCATTACGGTCCCACTGAAGCTTTCTTT
CGGHYGPTEAFF
>TRBD2|few|TRBV28|TRBJ2-2
TGTGCCAGCAGTTTAGGACTAGCGGCGAACACCGGGGAGCTGTTTTTT
CASSLGLAANTGELFF
>.|.|TRBV2|TRBJ2-1
TGTGCCAGCAGTCTCGATCAACTTGGGGGCAATGAGCAGTTCTTC
CASSLDQLGGNEQFF
>TRBD1|.|TRBV12-3/TRBV12-4|TRBJ2-1
TGTGCCAGCACCGGGACAGGGGAGGGTGAGCAGTTCTTC
CASTGTGEGEQFF
>TRBD2|.|TRBV12-3/TRBV12-4|TRBJ2-7
TGTGCCAGCAGCCGCACGGGCGGGAGATCGCTCGAGCAGTACTTC
CASSRTGGRSLEQYF
>TRBD2|few|TRBV20-1|TRBJ2-1
TGCAGTGCCTGGACTAGCGGGGGCTACAATGAGCAGTTCTTC
CSAWTSGGYNEQFF
>TRBD1|many|TRBV27|TRBJ2-4
TGTGCCAGCAGTTCCCGGACAGGGGGCGGATACATTCAGTACTTC
CASSSRTGGGYIQYF
>TRBD1|many|TRBV12-3/TRBV12-4|TRBJ1-4
TGTGCCAGCAGTAGGGACAGGGGACGAGCTAATGAAAAACTGTTTTTT
CASSRDRGRANEKLFF
>TRBD2|few|TRBV20-1|TRBJ2-2
TGCAGTGCTAACTCGGGGCGGGGGATTACCACCGGGGAGCTGTTTTTT
CSANSGRGITTGELFF
>TRBD2|.|TRBV7-2|TRBJ2-7
TGTGCCAGCAGTTGGACTAGCGGGAGTCTCGGGAGCGAGCAGTACTTC
CASSWTSGSLGSEQYF
>TRBD2|once|TRBV15|TRBJ2-7
TGTGCCACCAGCAGGGCGGGAGCCACCTACGAGCAGTACTTC
CATSRAGATYEQYF
>.|.|TRBV5-1|TRBJ1-1
TGCGCCAGCAGCTCTATAGACGGGCCTGTGAACACTGAAGCTTTCTTT
CASSSIDGPVNTEAFF
>.|few|TRBV7-9|TRBJ1-1
TGTGCCAGCAGCTTAGCAAAGGACACTGAAGCTTTCTTT
CASSLAKDTEAFF
>.|.|TRBV24-1|TRBJ2-3
TGTGCCACCAGTGATTTCTCACGCACAGATACGCAGTATTTT
CATSDFSRTDTQYF
>.|.|TRBV5-6|TRBJ2-5
TGTGCCAGCAGCTTGTCGTCAGGGGAGGAGACCCAGTACTTC
CASSLSSGEETQYF
>.|many|TRBV29-1|TRBJ2-1
TGCAGCGGTGATTACAATGAGCAGTTCTTC
CSGDYNEQFF
>.|many|TRBV29-1|TRBJ1-4
TGCAGCGTATCAGGGACGGGTGAAAAACTGTTTTTT
CSVSGTGEKLFF
>.|.|TRBV12-3/TRBV12-4|TRBJ2-7
TGTGCCAGCAGTTTTCCCGGGTCCTACGAGCAGTACTTC
CASSFPGSYEQYF
>TRBD1|few|TRBV6-1|TRBJ1-1
TGTGCCAGCAGGGGGACAGGGCACATGAACACTGAAGCTTTCTTT
CASRGTGHMNTEAFF
>.|.|TRBV6-5|TRBJ1-6
TGTGCCAGCAGTTACCCGGACCGAGGACCCCTCCACTTT
CASSYPDRGPLHF
>.|many|TRBV6-1|TRBJ1-5
TGTGCCAGCAGTGGTACAGCCTCGAATCAGCCCCAGCATTTT
CASSGTASNQPQHF
>.|.|TRBV10-3|TRBJ1-5
TGTGCCATCAGGGGTGGGCCTGAGCAGCCCCAGCATTTT
CAIRGGPEQPQHF
>TRBD2|.|TRBV20-1|TRBJ2-1
TGCAGTGCTAGAGCGGGGGGAGGCCCTTACAATGAGCAGTTCTTC
CSARAGGGPYNEQFF
>.|few|TRBV10-3|TRBJ1-1
TGTGCCATCAGTGCATCAGGGAGGATGGCTGAAGCTTTCTTT
CAISASGRMAEAFF
>.|few|TRBV29-1|TRBJ2-2
TGCAGCGTTGGGACTCGGGGGGAGCTGTTTTTT
CSVGTRGELFF
>.|.|TRBV9|TRBJ2-1
TGTGCCAGCAGCGTAGCTTCGGCGGAAGAGCAGTTCTTC
CASSVASAEEQFF